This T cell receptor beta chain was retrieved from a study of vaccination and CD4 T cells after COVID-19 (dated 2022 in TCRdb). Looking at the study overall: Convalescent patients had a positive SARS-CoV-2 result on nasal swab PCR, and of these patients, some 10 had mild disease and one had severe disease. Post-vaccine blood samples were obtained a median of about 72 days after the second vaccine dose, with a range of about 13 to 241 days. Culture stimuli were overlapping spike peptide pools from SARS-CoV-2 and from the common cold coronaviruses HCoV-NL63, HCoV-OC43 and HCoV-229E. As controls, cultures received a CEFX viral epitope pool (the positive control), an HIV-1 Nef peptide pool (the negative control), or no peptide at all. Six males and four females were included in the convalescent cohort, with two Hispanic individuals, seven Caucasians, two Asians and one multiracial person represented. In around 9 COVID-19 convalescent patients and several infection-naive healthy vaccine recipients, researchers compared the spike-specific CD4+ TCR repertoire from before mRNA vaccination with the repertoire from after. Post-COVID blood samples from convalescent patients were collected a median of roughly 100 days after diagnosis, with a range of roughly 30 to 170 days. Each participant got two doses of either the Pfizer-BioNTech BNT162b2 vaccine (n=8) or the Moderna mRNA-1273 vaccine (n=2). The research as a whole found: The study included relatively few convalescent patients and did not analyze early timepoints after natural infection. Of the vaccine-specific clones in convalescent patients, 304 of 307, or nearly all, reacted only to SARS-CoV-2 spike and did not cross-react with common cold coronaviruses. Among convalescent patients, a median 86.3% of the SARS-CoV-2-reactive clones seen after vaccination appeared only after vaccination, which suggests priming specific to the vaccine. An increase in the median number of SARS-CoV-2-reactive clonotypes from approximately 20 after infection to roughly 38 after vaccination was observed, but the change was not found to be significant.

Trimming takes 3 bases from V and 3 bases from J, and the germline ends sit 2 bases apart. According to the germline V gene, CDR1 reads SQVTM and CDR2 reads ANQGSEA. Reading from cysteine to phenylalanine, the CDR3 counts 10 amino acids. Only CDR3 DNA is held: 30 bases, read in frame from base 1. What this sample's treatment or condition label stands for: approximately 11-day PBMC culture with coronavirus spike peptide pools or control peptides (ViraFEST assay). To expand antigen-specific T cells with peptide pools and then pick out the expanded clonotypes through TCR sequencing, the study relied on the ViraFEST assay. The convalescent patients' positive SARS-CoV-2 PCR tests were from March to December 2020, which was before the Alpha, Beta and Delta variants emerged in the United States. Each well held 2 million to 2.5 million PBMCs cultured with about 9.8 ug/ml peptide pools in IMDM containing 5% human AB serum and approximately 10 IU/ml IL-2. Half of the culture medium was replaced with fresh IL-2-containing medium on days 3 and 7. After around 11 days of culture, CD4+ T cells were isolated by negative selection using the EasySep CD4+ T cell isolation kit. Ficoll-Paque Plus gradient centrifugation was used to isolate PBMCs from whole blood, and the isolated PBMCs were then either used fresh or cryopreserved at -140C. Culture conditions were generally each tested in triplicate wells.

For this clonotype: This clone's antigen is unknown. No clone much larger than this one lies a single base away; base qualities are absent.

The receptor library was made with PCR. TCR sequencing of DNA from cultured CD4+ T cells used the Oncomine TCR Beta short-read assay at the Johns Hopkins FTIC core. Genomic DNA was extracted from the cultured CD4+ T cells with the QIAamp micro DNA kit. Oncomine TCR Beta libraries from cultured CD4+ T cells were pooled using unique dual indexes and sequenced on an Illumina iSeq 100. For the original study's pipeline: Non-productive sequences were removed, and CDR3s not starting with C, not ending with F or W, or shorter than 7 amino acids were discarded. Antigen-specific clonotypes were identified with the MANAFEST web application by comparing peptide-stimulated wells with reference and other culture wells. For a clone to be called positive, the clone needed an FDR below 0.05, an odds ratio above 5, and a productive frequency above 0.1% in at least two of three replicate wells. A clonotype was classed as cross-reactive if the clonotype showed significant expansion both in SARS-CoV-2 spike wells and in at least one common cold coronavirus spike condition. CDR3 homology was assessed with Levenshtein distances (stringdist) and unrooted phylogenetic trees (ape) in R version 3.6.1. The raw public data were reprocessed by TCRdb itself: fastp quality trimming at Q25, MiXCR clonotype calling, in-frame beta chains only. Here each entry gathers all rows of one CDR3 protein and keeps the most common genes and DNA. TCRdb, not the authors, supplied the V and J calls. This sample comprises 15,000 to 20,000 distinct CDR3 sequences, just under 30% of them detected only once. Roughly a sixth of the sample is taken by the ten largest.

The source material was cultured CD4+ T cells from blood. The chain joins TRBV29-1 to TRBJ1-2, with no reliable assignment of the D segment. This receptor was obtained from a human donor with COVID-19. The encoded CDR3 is CSVDHYGYTF. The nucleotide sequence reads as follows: TGCAGCGTTGACCACTATGGCTACACCTTC.